These 9 T cell receptor beta chains were all obtained from the same sample, sequenced in a study of T-cell memory formation after mild COVID-19. TCRdb re-called the 5' RACE reads through MiXCR, storing one row per CDR3 protein. Of 470,000 or so distinct CDR3 sequences detected, roughly 25% appear once; the ten largest clones hold about 12%. The material sequenced was PBMCs or a T cell subset sorted from them (not recorded which). The receptors come from an adult woman who had mild COVID-19 (a few samples of this study predate the infection). Cell type and time point are not known.

The rearrangement links TRBV6-5 to TRBJ1-5; D gene unclear. Germline V gives CDR1 MNHEY, CDR2 SVGAGI. The CDR3 consists of 14 residues. Deletions cut 0 bases from V and 5 bases from J, with 8 bases between. For the CDR3, the DNA is TGTGCCAGCAGTTACTCGGAGGGCGATCAGCCCCAGCATTTT. Translated: CASSYSEGDQPQHF.

The rearrangement joins TRBV5-1 to TRBJ2-1; TRBD2 agrees at 7 bases. V gave up 5 bases and J gave up 9 bases; unmatched junction bases: 14. This CDR3 is built from 15 residues. The germline V gene has CDR1 SGHRS and CDR2 YFSETQ. DNA of the CDR3: TGCGCCAGCAGACAGAATGGTTGGGAGGGCCGTGAGCAGTTCTTC. This sequence encodes CASRQNGWEGREQFF.

The rearrangement links TRBV29-1 to TRBJ1-1; possible D gene TRBD1, 5 bases. V lost 4 bases and J lost 4, with 13 bases in between. In germline, CDR1 is SQVTM, CDR2 ANQGSEA. The CDR3 contains 13 residues. CDR3 sequence reads: CSVVGQGGTEAFF. The DNA for the CDR3 is TGCAGCGTTGTTGGGCAGGGAGGCACTGAAGCTTTCTTT.

This chain links TRBV5-1 with TRBJ2-7, with D perhaps matching TRBD1 or TRBD2 (6 bases each). V lost 0 bases to trimming and J lost 5 bases, with 15 bases between them. Germline CDR1 SGHRS, CDR2 YFSETQ. The CDR3 is 15 residues long. CDR3 nucleotide sequence: TGCGCCAGCAGCTTGGCCGGAGGGGGACCCAACGAGCAGTACTTC. It encodes CASSLAGGGPNEQYF.

This clonotype was seen only a few times. The chain recombines TRBV29-1 with TRBJ2-5, with D possibly TRBD2 on 5 matching bases. The CDR3 loop spans 14 amino acids. Deletions cut 2 bases from V and 7 bases from J, with 17 bases between. The germline gives CDR1 SQVTM, CDR2 ANQGSEA. CDR3 region: CSVELQDSRWTQYF. CDR3 nucleotide sequence: TGCAGCGTTGAACTGCAGGACTCAAGATGGACCCAGTACTTC.

The rearrangement uses TRBV4-1 and TRBJ2-3; no clear D. Trimming pared 4 bases from V and 2 bases from J, leaving 7 bases between. This CDR3 contains 13 residues. Germline CDR1 MGHRA, CDR2 YSYEKL. The CDR3 spells CASSPRFTDTQYF. The CDR3 coding sequence is TGCGCCAGCAGCCCCCGCTTCACAGATACGCAGTATTTT.

This clonotype was counted once. This chain joins TRBV20-1 and TRBJ2-1; a possible D gene is TRBD2 (5 bases). CDR1 is DFQATT and CDR2 is SNEGSKA in the germline V gene (reference sequence). Trimming removed 2 bases at V and 2 bases at J, with 10 bases between. The CDR3 totals 14 residues. In nucleotides, the CDR3 is TGCAGTGCTAGAAGATCGGAGGCCTACAATGAGCAGTTCTTC. Protein product: CSARRSEAYNEQFF.

This clonotype was seen more than once but under ten times. The chain is built from TRBV9 and TRBJ1-1; TRBD1 is a possible D gene (5 bases). This CDR3 is built from 14 residues. From germline, CDR1 is SGDLS and CDR2 YYNGEE. V was pared by 2 bases and J by 1 base, with 9 bases between. Written as DNA, the CDR3 is TGTGCCAGCAGCGTCGTCGGACAGAACACTGAAGCTTTCTTT. Translating it yields CASSVVGQNTEAFF.

The chain couples TRBV4-2 to TRBJ1-2, with D perhaps matching TRBD1 (5 bases). The CDR3 totals 14 residues. CDR1 is LGHNA and CDR2 is YNFKEQ in the germline V gene. V lost 1 base, J lost 5 bases, and 11 bases lay in between. The CDR3, as DNA: TGTGCCAGCAGCCAAGCGGGGGACGTGTATGGCTACACCTTC. Amino acids: CASSQAGDVYGYTF.